Listed below are T cell receptor beta chains from one sample, sequenced in a study of blood T cells in healthy people across ages. Each CDR3 protein gets one entry after TCRdb re-called the 5' RACE reads with MiXCR. Here the sample spans 700,000 to 950,000 distinct CDR3 sequences, 58% being singletons. Material for sequencing was blood. These receptors were collected from a man aged 25 to 45 in good health. Each CDR3 is given without its conserved first and last residue.

J gene | V gene | CDR3 protein
TRBJ2-6 | TRBV20-1 | SARDGLWGQRSGSRGANVLT
TRBJ1-2 | TRBV25-1 | ASSESLGQAGGYT
TRBJ2-3 | TRBV7-3 | ASSLDTGADTQY
TRBJ2-3 | TRBV5-1 | ASSLAASGTDTQY
TRBJ2-5 | TRBV6-5 | ASSLGGQVGHQETQY
TRBJ2-5 | TRBV29-1 | SVGGNGIQETQY
TRBJ2-7 | TRBV3-1 | ASSQQATRSYEQY
TRBJ2-5 | TRBV6-5 | ASSYRRGRQETQY
TRBJ2-2 | TRBV5-1 | ASSKRGGPGELF
TRBJ1-2 | TRBV12-3/TRBV12-4 | ASSFDGTGFGGYT
TRBJ2-1 | TRBV10-3 | AIRGLNNEQF
TRBJ2-2 | TRBV10-3 | AISEPGASAGELF
TRBJ2-7 | TRBV29-1 | SVAVGGNYEQY
TRBJ1-2 | TRBV7-2 | ASSLASVGNFYGYT
. | TRBV6-5 | ASSYTRTSGSPHEQY
. | TRBV7-2 | ASSLVWDPSYEQY
TRBJ1-2 | TRBV6-2/TRBV6-3 | ASSYTRGGNYGYT
TRBJ2-5 | TRBV20-1 | SAREMGQGKETQY
TRBJ1-2 | TRBV19 | ASSPRSYGYT
TRBJ2-3 | TRBV7-2 | ASSYGPGTSFSTQY
TRBJ2-1 | TRBV5-1 | ASSLRQGSNEQF
TRBJ2-7 | TRBV4-3 | ASSQGGSLSYEQY
TRBJ1-1 | TRBV4-2 | ASSLRRGFGTEAF
TRBJ2-4 | TRBV18 | ASSPDGNIQY
TRBJ2-5 | TRBV5-6 | ASSSQPVQETQY
TRBJ1-2 | TRBV7-9 | ASSRGSINYGYT
TRBJ2-7 | TRBV7-2 | ASSLWTGLGYEQY
TRBJ1-2 | TRBV11-3 | ASSLERHFPLST
TRBJ2-3 | TRBV20-1 | SGLGEDTDTQY
TRBJ2-1 | TRBV20-1 | SADSPGTSGRNEQF
TRBJ2-7 | TRBV5-6 | ASSFADYEQY
TRBJ2-7 | TRBV28 | ASSFGLAGEGSYEQY
TRBJ1-2 | TRBV27 | ASSSQGMVGYT
TRBJ2-7 | TRBV6-2/TRBV6-3 | ASSRGPRLAGIHEQY
TRBJ1-5 | TRBV20-1 | SARDHRGGQPQH
TRBJ2-1 | TRBV21-1 | ASSKARSGRDNEQF
. | TRBV12-3/TRBV12-4 | ASSRQRAVEQY
TRBJ2-4 | TRBV2 | ASTSSVTLAKNIQY
TRBJ2-7 | TRBV6-6 | AAQGPTPSEQY
TRBJ1-1 | TRBV7-9 | ASSLAGGNEAF
TRBJ2-3 | TRBV5-1 | ASKTSGLGDTQY
TRBJ2-3 | TRBV10-3 | AISESSWGSDTQY
TRBJ2-7 | TRBV12-5 | ASGFGPREQY
TRBJ1-2 | TRBV29-1 | SVGLGSAGYT
TRBJ1-2 | TRBV7-2 | ASSLRFGAYYGYT
TRBJ2-7 | TRBV20-1 | SARIAGDSYEQY